This T cell receptor beta chain was identified in a study of graft-versus-host responses after intestinal transplantation. Study at large: For 3 to 4 years after anti-thymocyte globulin induction, all recipients took tacrolimus and steroids. General observations from the study: Recipient bone marrow held GvH clones, some seen earlier in ileum or blood.

With respect to this clone: Antigen specificity is unknown.

This CDR3 spans 16 amino acids. The V gene lost 4 bases and the J gene lost 3 bases, with 16 bases spanning the gap. CDR1 is SGHRS and CDR2 is YFSETQ in the germline V gene. Assay: immunoSEQ multiplex PCR; the TCRdb copy retains only in-frame clones and omits some. The sample records over 60,000 clones, roughly 90% being singletons. The receptor was derived from a human patient who received an intestinal transplant, so some T cells may come from the graft donor. Sample: bone marrow, taken roughly 780 days after intestinal transplantation. The chain carries TRBV5-1 and TRBJ2-2; D tentatively fits TRBD1 or TRBD2 (6 bases each). The CDR3 region is CASSPPGARDTGELFF. The DNA of the CDR3 is TGCGCCAGCAGCCCACCGGGGGCGCGGGACACCGGGGAGCTGTTTTTT.